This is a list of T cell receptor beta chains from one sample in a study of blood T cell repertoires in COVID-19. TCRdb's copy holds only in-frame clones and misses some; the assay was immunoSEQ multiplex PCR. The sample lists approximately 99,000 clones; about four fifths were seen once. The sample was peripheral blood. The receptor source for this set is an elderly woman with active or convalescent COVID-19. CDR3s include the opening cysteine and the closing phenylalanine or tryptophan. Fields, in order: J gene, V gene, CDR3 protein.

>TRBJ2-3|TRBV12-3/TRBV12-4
CASSLPADTQYF
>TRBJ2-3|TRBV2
CASSPRTDTQYF
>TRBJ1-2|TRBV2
CASSLGQGRGYTF
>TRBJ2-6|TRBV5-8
CASSGGPSSGANVLTF
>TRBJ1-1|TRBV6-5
CASSYGGRWTEAFF
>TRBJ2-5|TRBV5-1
CASSDGLAGEETQYF
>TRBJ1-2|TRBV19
CASGGPRDRGHYGYTF
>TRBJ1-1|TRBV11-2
CASSYGNTEAFF
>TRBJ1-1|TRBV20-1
CSADRGTEAFF
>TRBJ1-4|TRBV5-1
CASSHLDGLNEKLFF
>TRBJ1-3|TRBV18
CDSGDSSGNTIYF
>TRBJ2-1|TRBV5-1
CASSRGQGDNEQFF
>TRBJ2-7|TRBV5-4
CASSGGTGQMYEQYF
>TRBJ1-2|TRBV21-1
CASHPGGQVDYGYTF
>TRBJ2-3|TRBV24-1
CATSDPSTDTQYF
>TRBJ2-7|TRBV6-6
CASTLTSGSSYEQYF
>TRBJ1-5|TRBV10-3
CAISESGQGYQPQHF
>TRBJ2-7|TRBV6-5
CASIRSAQAGEQYF
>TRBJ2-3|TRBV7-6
CASSLFQQADTQYF
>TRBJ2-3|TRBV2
CASRGRVTSDTQYF
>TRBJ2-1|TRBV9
CASSARQGNEQFF
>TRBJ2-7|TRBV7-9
CASSGQGDIATYEQYF
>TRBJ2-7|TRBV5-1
CASSPLAESSYEQYF
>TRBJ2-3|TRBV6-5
CASSYTGYTDTQYF
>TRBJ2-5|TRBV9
CASSLDSGYRETQYF
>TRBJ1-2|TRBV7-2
CASSPFNYGYTF
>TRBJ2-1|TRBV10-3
CAIRYSSVYNEQFF
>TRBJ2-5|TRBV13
CASSLGDRYETQYF
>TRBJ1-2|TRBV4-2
CASSPGAGEHGYTF
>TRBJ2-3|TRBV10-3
CATKAGGVTDTQYF
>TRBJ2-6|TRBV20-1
CSASNQASGANVLTF
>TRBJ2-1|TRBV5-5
CASSPRLAGEDEQFF
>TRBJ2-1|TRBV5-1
CASSLLATNSYNEQFF
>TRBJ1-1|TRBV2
CASRGARMNTEAFF
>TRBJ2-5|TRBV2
CASSENRGRRETQYF
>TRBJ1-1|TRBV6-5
CASRDRLNTEAFF
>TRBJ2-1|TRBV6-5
CASTNPPGSYNEQFF
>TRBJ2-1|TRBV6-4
CASSQTRINEQFF
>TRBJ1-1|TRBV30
CACQGRNTEAFF
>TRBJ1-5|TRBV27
CASSLQGFYQPQHF
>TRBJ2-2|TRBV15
CATSRDRFGELFF
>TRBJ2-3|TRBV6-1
CASREYGTSGLGTDTQYF
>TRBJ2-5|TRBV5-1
CASSLTTSGRDLETQYF
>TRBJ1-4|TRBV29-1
CSVESGNEKLFF
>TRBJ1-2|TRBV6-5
CASSRTTGSYGYTF
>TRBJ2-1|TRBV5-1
CASTPGVLAGDEQFF
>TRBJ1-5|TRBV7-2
CASSLAAGQPQHF
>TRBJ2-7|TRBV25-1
CASSPRRGGSYEQYF
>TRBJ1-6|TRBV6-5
CASSYSLGARNSPLHF
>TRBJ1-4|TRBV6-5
CASNLETTNEKLFF
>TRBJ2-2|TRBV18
CASSPRGQGNTGELFF